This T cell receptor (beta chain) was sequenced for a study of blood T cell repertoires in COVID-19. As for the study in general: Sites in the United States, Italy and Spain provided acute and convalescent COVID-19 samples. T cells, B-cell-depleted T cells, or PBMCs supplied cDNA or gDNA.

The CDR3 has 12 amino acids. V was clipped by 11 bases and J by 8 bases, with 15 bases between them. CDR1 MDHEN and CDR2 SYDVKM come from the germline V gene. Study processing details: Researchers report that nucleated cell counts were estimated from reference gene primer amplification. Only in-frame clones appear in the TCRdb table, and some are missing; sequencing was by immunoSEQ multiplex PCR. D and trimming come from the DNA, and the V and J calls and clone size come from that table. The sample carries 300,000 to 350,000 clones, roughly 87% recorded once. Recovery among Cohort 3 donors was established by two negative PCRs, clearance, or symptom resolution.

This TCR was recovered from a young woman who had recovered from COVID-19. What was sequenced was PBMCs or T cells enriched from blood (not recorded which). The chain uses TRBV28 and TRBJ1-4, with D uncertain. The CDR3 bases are TGTGCCTCACGGGGAGTAGGGGAAAAACTGTTTTTT. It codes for CASRGVGEKLFF. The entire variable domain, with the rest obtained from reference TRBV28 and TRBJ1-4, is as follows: DVKVTQSSRYLVKRTGEKVFLECVQDMDHENMFWYRQDPGLGLRLIYFSYDVKMKEKGDIPEGYSVSREKKERFSLILESASTNQTSMYLCASRGVGEKLFFGSGTQLSVL.